This is a list of T cell receptor beta chains from one sample in a study of T cells after yellow fever vaccination. TCRdb processed the 5' RACE reads anew with MiXCR; each CDR3 protein has one entry. The profile covers fewer than 450,000 distinct CDR3 sequences, with around a tenth appearing a single time and 15% to 20% taken by the ten largest. The sample in question was PBMCs, obtained on the day of the first yellow fever vaccination. The receptors stem from a man between 18 and 29 years old who received the YFV17D yellow fever vaccine. Both conserved end residues are part of each CDR3. The D gene is left open where the match is weak. Clone size is shown for a subset of rows, as once, few, many or a class of expanded clone.

TRBJ2-5 TRBD2 TRBV4-2 few TGTGCCAGCAGCCAAGATGGGGTAGCGGGGGGCCCCCAAGAGACCCAGTACTTC CASSQDGVAGGPQETQYF
TRBJ2-4 TRBD1 TRBV6-1 NA TGTGCCACCTTGCCCGGGACAGGGTGGACCATTCAGTACTTC CATLPGTGWTIQYF
TRBJ1-2 NA TRBV12-3/TRBV12-4 NA TGTGCCAGCAGTTTACCCGGGGTCTATGGCTACGCCTTC CASSLPGVYGYAF
TRBJ2-3 NA TRBV5-4 few TGTGCCAGCAGCTACCAAAAGAGCCTAGATACAGATACGCAGTATTTT CASSYQKSLDTDTQYF
TRBJ2-5 NA TRBV6-6 NA TGTGCCAGCGGCAGTAGAGGGCAAGAGACCCAGTACTTC CASGSRGQETQYF
TRBJ1-1 NA TRBV12-3/TRBV12-4 NA TGTGCCAGCAGTTTCCGCGGGAGCAAGGACACTGAAGCTTTCTTT CASSFRGSKDTEAFF
TRBJ1-1 NA TRBV12-3/TRBV12-4 few TGTGCCAGCTTCACAGGAGCAGCGAACACTGAAGCTTTCTTT CASFTGAANTEAFF
TRBJ2-5 NA TRBV5-1 NA TGCGCCAGCAGAGGAGGAACACAAGAGACCCAGTACTTC CASRGGTQETQYF
TRBJ1-4 NA TRBV15 NA TGTGCCACCACCACCATGGGAGGTGAAAAACTGTTTTTT CATTTMGGEKLFF
TRBJ2-7 NA TRBV5-5 many TGTGCCAGCAGCTTGGTTCGTCGGAACGAGCAGTACTTC CASSLVRRNEQYF
TRBJ2-2 NA TRBV12-3/TRBV12-4 NA TGTGCCAGCAGTGAGGTCATCCCGGACACCGGGGAGCTGTTTTTT CASSEVIPDTGELFF
TRBJ2-7 TRBD1 TRBV7-2 NA TGTGCCAGCAGCCCCCAGACAGGGACAAGCGAGCAGTACTTC CASSPQTGTSEQYF
TRBJ1-2 NA TRBV20-1 NA TGCAGTGCTAGAAAGCAATTGGGCTACACCTTC CSARKQLGYTF
TRBJ2-1 NA TRBV5-8 many TGTGCCAGCAGCTTACTTCTATCCGGAGCGTTCTTC CASSLLLSGAFF
TRBJ2-1 NA TRBV6-2/TRBV6-3 NA TGTGCCAGCAGTAACACAGGGAGCTCCTACAATGAGCAGTTCTTC CASSNTGSSYNEQFF
TRBJ2-1 NA TRBV28 NA TGTGCCAGCAGTTCCCGGGACGCCAGCTCCTACAATGAGCAGTTCTTC CASSSRDASSYNEQFF
TRBJ2-7 TRBD2 TRBV25-1 NA TGTGCCAGCAGTGAATATGGGGCGGGGGGGTACGAGCAGTACTTC CASSEYGAGGYEQYF
TRBJ2-7 NA TRBV4-3 NA TGCGCCAGCAGCCAAGAATTCCGCTCCTACGAGCAGTACTTC CASSQEFRSYEQYF
TRBJ2-3 TRBD2 TRBV5-4 few TGTGCCAGCAGCTTGGTGGGGGGGGAAATAGATACGCAGTATTTT CASSLVGGEIDTQYF
TRBJ1-4 NA TRBV7-7 NA TGTGCCAGCAGCTTAGCGGGTGGGGAAAAACTGTTTTTT CASSLAGGEKLFF
TRBJ2-3 NA TRBV20-1 NA TGCAGTGCTGGGAGCCCAGATACGCAGTATTTT CSAGSPDTQYF
TRBJ1-4 TRBD1 TRBV29-1 many TGCAGCGTTAGACAGGGTGCAACTAATGAAAAACTGTTTTTT CSVRQGATNEKLFF
TRBJ2-1 TRBD2 TRBV7-2 many TGTGCCAGCAGCCGTCGACTAGCGGGGGAGCAGTTCTTC CASSRRLAGEQFF
TRBJ2-1 NA TRBV12-3/TRBV12-4 few TGTGCCAGCAGGCAGGTTAGCTCCTACAATGAGCAGTTCTTC CASRQVSSYNEQFF
TRBJ2-1 NA TRBV5-1 few TGCGCCAGCAGCTTGGCACAGGTAACCTACAATGAGCAGTTCTTC CASSLAQVTYNEQFF
TRBJ2-5 TRBD1 TRBV5-1 few TGCGCCAGCAGCCCTGGGGGACAGGGGAGAGAGACCCAGTACTTC CASSPGGQGRETQYF
TRBJ2-5 TRBD1 TRBV7-2 few TGTGCCAGCAGCCGCGACAGGGGGCGGATAGAGACCCAGTACTTC CASSRDRGRIETQYF
TRBJ1-1 NA TRBV5-6 few TGTGCCAGCAGCTATACCTTCGGGGTCATGAACACTGAAGCTTTCTTT CASSYTFGVMNTEAFF
TRBJ1-5 NA TRBV7-2 NA TGTGCCAGCAGCTTAGTCGGAAAACCCAATCAGCCCCAGCATTTT CASSLVGKPNQPQHF
TRBJ2-2 NA TRBV7-2 NA TGTGCCAGCAGCTTATGGTCTAACACCGGGGAGCTGTTTTTT CASSLWSNTGELFF
TRBJ2-2 TRBD2 TRBV12-3/TRBV12-4 NA TGTGCCAGCAACTCCGGGACTAGCGGGGAACACACCGGGGAGCTGTTTTTT CASNSGTSGEHTGELFF
TRBJ2-5 NA TRBV5-1 NA TGCGCCAGCAGCTTGGGGGCGCCCTGGCCGCAAGAGACCCAGTACTTC CASSLGAPWPQETQYF
TRBJ2-7 NA TRBV4-3 NA TGCGCCAGCAGCCAAGATCTTCCAGCTACCTACGAGCAGTACTTC CASSQDLPATYEQYF
TRBJ1-1 NA TRBV2 NA TGTGCCAGCAGTGGGGAGGGGAACACTGAAGCTTTCTTT CASSGEGNTEAFF
TRBJ2-3 TRBD2 TRBV6-2/TRBV6-3 few TGTGCCAGCAGTTACCCAGGACTAGCGGGAAATACGCAGTATTTT CASSYPGLAGNTQYF
TRBJ1-6 NA TRBV4-3 once TGCGCCAGCAGCCAAGACCAGGCCACCTATAATTCACCCCTCCACTTT CASSQDQATYNSPLHF
TRBJ1-2 NA TRBV24-1 NA TGTGCCACCAGTCAAAGGAGGGACTATGGCTACACCTTC CATSQRRDYGYTF
TRBJ2-7 NA TRBV7-6 NA TGTGCCAGCAGCTTTGGTCCCGTTTCCTACGAGCAGTACTTC CASSFGPVSYEQYF
TRBJ2-7 NA TRBV12-5 NA TGTGCTAGTGGTTTGGACCGCGTGGGGCGGCTTGGGGAGCAGTACTTC CASGLDRVGRLGEQYF
TRBJ2-1 TRBD1 TRBV5-1 few TGCGCCAGCAGCTTGGGACAGGGGGCCGATGAGCAGTTCTTC CASSLGQGADEQFF
TRBJ2-7 TRBD2 TRBV6-5 few TGTGCCAGCAGTTACTCGCGGGAGTCCTCCTACGAGCAGTACTTC CASSYSRESSYEQYF
TRBJ1-6 TRBD1 TRBV19 few TGTGCCAGTCATGACAGGGAATATAATTCACCCCTCCACTTT CASHDREYNSPLHF
TRBJ2-3 NA TRBV20-1 NA TGCAGTGCTAGTTCCAGGAGAAGCACAGATACGCAGTATTTT CSASSRRSTDTQYF
TRBJ1-4 NA TRBV6-2/TRBV6-3 NA TGTGCCAGCAGTATCGACGCTTATGAAAAACTGTTTTTT CASSIDAYEKLFF
TRBJ1-6 NA TRBV7-2 NA TGTGCCAGCAGCTTAGCTTCAGGGGCAGGGTCACCCCTCCACTTT CASSLASGAGSPLHF
TRBJ1-3 TRBD1 TRBV7-2 many TGTGCCAGCAGCTTAGGGACAGGGGTAAACACCATATATTTT CASSLGTGVNTIYF
TRBJ1-2 NA TRBV10-3 few TGTGCCATCAGTGATGGGGTGTATGGCTACACCTTC CAISDGVYGYTF
TRBJ2-5 TRBD2 TRBV4-3 few TGCGCCAGCAGTCCCATCGCTAGCGGGGGGGCTATGGAGACCCAGTACTTC CASSPIASGGAMETQYF
TRBJ2-1 TRBD2 TRBV7-2 many TGTGCCAGCAGCTTTAGGGTGGGTCTAGCGGGGAATGAGCAGTTCTTC CASSFRVGLAGNEQFF
TRBJ2-3 TRBD1 TRBV20-1 NA TGCAGTGCTAGAGACCCCGCGCTCGGGCAGGGGGCGTTAGATACGCAGTATTTT CSARDPALGQGALDTQYF
TRBJ1-1 NA TRBV4-2 NA TGTGCCAGCAGCCAAGTGAGGGGGAACACTGAAGCTTTCTTT CASSQVRGNTEAFF
TRBJ2-2 NA TRBV2 few TGTGCCAGTCACTGGGGGGCCAGTACCGGGGAGCTGTTTTTT CASHWGASTGELFF
TRBJ1-4 NA TRBV7-9 NA TGTGCCAGCAGCTTAGGAAGGAGGGCAACTAATGAAAAACTGTTTTTT CASSLGRRATNEKLFF
TRBJ2-4 NA TRBV7-9 few TGTGCCAGCAGCTCCAGCGGAAGTAACATTCAGTACTTC CASSSSGSNIQYF